A selection of T cell receptor beta chains follows, all from one sample in a study of beta chain features in type 1 diabetes. Sequencing was performed with immunoSEQ multiplex PCR; in TCRdb, only in-frame clones are kept and a portion is missing. Of 150,000 to 200,000 clones in the sample, 63% were seen once. The sequenced sample consisted of naive CD4+ T cells from blood. The receptors stem from a man aged 25 to 40 with type 1 diabetes. Both conserved end residues are part of each CDR3. A D gene is named only where the DNA matches it firmly. Clone size appears in some rows only: once, few, many, or a class for an expanded clone.

D,V,size,J,DNA,CDR3
.,TRBV30,.,TRBJ1-5,TGTGCCTGGAATCCGGGAGGGTCAGTCGGGACCCAGCATTTT,CAWNPGGSVGTQHF
.,TRBV25-1,.,TRBJ2-7,TGTGCCAGCAGTTCAGCCTACGAGCAGTACTTC,CASSSAYEQYF
TRBD1,TRBV29-1,.,TRBJ1-1,TGCAGCGTTGGGGTGACAGGGGGATCTGAAGCTTTCTTT,CSVGVTGGSEAFF
.,TRBV30,few,TRBJ1-1,TGTGCCTGGAGTCGGAGGGGCACTGAAGCTTTCTTT,CAWSRRGTEAFF
.,TRBV28,.,TRBJ2-1,TGTGCCAGCAGTTTCGGTAATTTCAATGAGCAGTTCTTC,CASSFGNFNEQFF
TRBD1,TRBV11-2,.,TRBJ2-3,TGTGCCAGCAGCTTAGTTAGACAGGGATCGACAGATACGCAGTATTTT,CASSLVRQGSTDTQYF
TRBD1,TRBV5-8,.,TRBJ2-5,TGTGCCAGCTCCGCCGGGACAGGACAAGAGACCCAGTACTTC,CASSAGTGQETQYF
.,TRBV5-6,once,TRBJ1-2,TGTGCCAGCAGCCTATCCCCGGGACAAGGAAGCACGGGCTACACCTTC,CASSLSPGQGSTGYTF
.,TRBV29-1,.,TRBJ2-1,TGCAGCGCCCTGGGGGCTGCCTACAATGAGCAGTTCTTC,CSALGAAYNEQFF
TRBD2,TRBV29-1,.,TRBJ2-1,TGCAGCACTCAGGGGACTAGCGGGAGGGGAGGTGAGCAGTTCTTC,CSTQGTSGRGGEQFF
.,TRBV5-4,.,TRBJ2-5,TGTGCCAGCAGCTTGGCACCTAGGGAGACCCAGTACTTC,CASSLAPRETQYF
.,TRBV7-2,.,TRBJ2-7,TGTGCCAGCAGCATAACCTCCGGGACACTCTACGAGCAGTACTTC,CASSITSGTLYEQYF
.,TRBV6-5,.,TRBJ2-7,TGTGCCAGCAGTTACGGAGGAGAGCAGTACTTC,CASSYGGEQYF
.,TRBV2,.,TRBJ2-3,TGTGCCAGCAGTGAGGGCCAAGGGGAGGAGTATTTT,CASSEGQGEEYF
TRBD2,TRBV5-1,.,TRBJ2-1,TGCGCCAGCAGCTTGTTCGGTAGCGGGGGACTAACCTACAATGAGCAGTTCTTC,CASSLFGSGGLTYNEQFF
.,TRBV30,few,TRBJ2-7,TGTGCCTGGAGTGTACAGGCAAAATACGAGCAGTACTTC,CAWSVQAKYEQYF
.,TRBV4-1,.,TRBJ2-1,TGCGCCAGCAGCCAAGATCTGGGGTATGGGAGTGAGCAGTTCTTC,CASSQDLGYGSEQFF
TRBD1,TRBV30,.,TRBJ2-7,TGTGCTGGCTCTTTGGGGCTCCGGACAGGGAGATACGAGCAGTACTTC,CAGSLGLRTGRYEQYF
.,TRBV29-1,.,TRBJ2-7,TGCAGCGTTGTCAGGGCCGTCTCCTACGAGCAGTACTTC,CSVVRAVSYEQYF
.,TRBV2,.,TRBJ1-1,TGTGCCAGCAGACCCAGAATCATGAACACTGAAGCTTTCTTT,CASRPRIMNTEAFF
.,TRBV19,.,TRBJ2-3,TGTGCCAGTACCCCGGTGGCAGCTACATTCGCAGATACGCAGTATTTT,CASTPVAATFADTQYF
.,TRBV14,.,TRBJ2-2,TGTGCCAGCAGCCAAGAAGGTCGCGTTATTTCGAACACCGGGGAGCTGTTTTTT,CASSQEGRVISNTGELFF
TRBD1,TRBV4-3,.,TRBJ1-4,TGCGCCAGCAGCCAGGAGGGGGCTGTTTGGGAAAAACTGTTTTTT,CASSQEGAVWEKLFF
.,TRBV29-1,.,TRBJ2-7,TGCAGCGCACGTGTGGCGATTACGACCTACGAGCAGTACTTC,CSARVAITTYEQYF
TRBD2,TRBV28,.,TRBJ2-1,TGTGCCAGCAGTTCCCCAGCGGGGACTGAGCAGTTCTTC,CASSSPAGTEQFF
.,TRBV7-2,.,TRBJ2-5,TGTGCCAGCAGCCATTGGCAGACCCAGTACTTC,CASSHWQTQYF
.,TRBV29-1,.,TRBJ2-5,TGCAGCGTTGAAGAAGCTAGTAAGGGGGAGACCCAGTACTTC,CSVEEASKGETQYF
.,TRBV4-2,.,TRBJ2-5,TGTGCCAGCAGCCAAGGCGGCAGTGAAGAGACCCAGTACTTC,CASSQGGSEETQYF
TRBD1,TRBV2,.,TRBJ1-6,TGTGCCAGCAGTGAGCAGGGACAGGCCGGGGAACCCCTCCACTTT,CASSEQGQAGEPLHF
TRBD1,TRBV29-1,.,TRBJ2-7,TGCAGCGTTGGGGACAGGGGAATCTACGAGCAGTACTTC,CSVGDRGIYEQYF
TRBD2,TRBV20-1,.,TRBJ2-3,TGCAGTGCATTGCGGGGGGATACGCAGTATTTT,CSALRGDTQYF
.,TRBV29-1,few,TRBJ2-1,TGCAGCGGCACCTTCGCAGTCAACAATGAGCAGTTCTTC,CSGTFAVNNEQFF
TRBD1,TRBV9,.,TRBJ1-6,TGTGCCAGCAGCGTGGCACAGGGGAGGTTGGATTCACCCCTCCACTTT,CASSVAQGRLDSPLHF
TRBD1,TRBV7-2,.,TRBJ2-7,TGTGCCAGCAGCTACCGACAGGGGTTAAACGAGCAGTACTTC,CASSYRQGLNEQYF
TRBD1,TRBV30,.,TRBJ1-2,TGTGCCTGGAGCCGACAGGGCCGCTATGGCTACACCTTC,CAWSRQGRYGYTF
.,TRBV9,.,TRBJ1-6,TGTGCCAGCAGCGTAAGGGAACAAGCTTTTAATTCACCCCTCCACTTT,CASSVREQAFNSPLHF
.,TRBV9,.,TRBJ2-7,TGTGCCAGCAGCGTAGGGCCAGATACCTACGAGCAGTACTTC,CASSVGPDTYEQYF
TRBD1,TRBV10-3,.,TRBJ2-6,TGTGCCATCAGACAGCCAGGACAGGGGTTAACTGGGGCCAACGTCCTGACTTTC,CAIRQPGQGLTGANVLTF
.,TRBV30,.,TRBJ1-2,TGTGCCTGGAGTGTGAGTCCCGGGGACTATGGCTACACCTTC,CAWSVSPGDYGYTF
.,TRBV7-9,few,TRBJ2-4,TGTGCCAGCAGCAAATTCCGGGACCCCGTCCAAGCTGACTTC,CASSKFRDPVQADF
TRBD1,TRBV12-5,.,TRBJ1-6,TGTGCTAGTGGTGCGGGACAGGGGGCTTCACCCCTCCACTTT,CASGAGQGASPLHF